This TCR beta chain was profiled in a study of blood T cell repertoires in COVID-19. Trimming shortened V by 3 bases and J by 8 bases, and 5 bases separated the two germline ends. The CDR3 runs 11 residues. Using immunoSEQ multiplex PCR, the repertoire was profiled, and TCRdb retains in-frame clones only, with some absent. Among about half a million clones listed, approximately 83% were seen once. Specimen: peripheral blood. This sequence was found in a human donor in a cohort sampled during active COVID-19. The chain uses TRBV12-3 or TRBV12-4 and TRBJ2-1; D is ambiguous. This chain's CDR3 is CASSFADEQFF. CDR3 sequence (DNA): TGTGCCAGCAGTTTTGCGGATGAGCAGTTCTTC.